A selection of T cell receptor beta chains follows, all from one sample in a study of T cell responses to AZD1222 COVID-19 vaccine. Assay: immunoSEQ multiplex PCR; the TCRdb copy retains only in-frame clones and omits some. The sample lists some 120,000 clones; around 89% were seen once. Sequencing used peripheral blood, obtained on day 0 of AZD1222 vaccination. These receptors came from an adult in good health. The CDR3 runs from the conserved cysteine through the conserved F or W. A D gene is named only where the DNA matches it firmly. Expanded clones are given a class, and other clones once, few, many or no size at all.

j_gene | v_gene | d_gene | abundance | CDR3aa | CDR3nt
TRBJ1-1 | TRBV7-9 | NA | NA | CASTQGLNTEAFF | TGTGCCAGCACTCAGGGCCTGAACACTGAAGCTTTCTTT
TRBJ2-1 | TRBV6-2/TRBV6-3 | NA | NA | CASSYGTGNNEQFF | TGTGCCAGCAGTTACGGTACTGGAAACAATGAGCAGTTCTTC
TRBJ1-2 | TRBV7-2 | TRBD1 | NA | CASSAGQGGYTF | TGTGCCAGCAGCGCGGGACAGGGTGGCTACACCTTC
TRBJ1-6 | TRBV27 | NA | once | CASSLFSVSYNSPLHF | TGTGCCAGCAGTTTGTTTTCAGTCTCCTATAATTCACCCCTCCACTTT
TRBJ2-7 | TRBV3-1/TRBV3-2 | NA | NA | CASSQGAQYYEQYF | TGTGCCAGCAGCCAAGGGGCTCAGTACTACGAGCAGTACTTC
TRBJ2-3 | TRBV20-1 | TRBD2 | NA | CSASSGTSGTDTQYF | TGCAGTGCTAGTTCTGGGACTAGCGGCACAGATACGCAGTATTTT
TRBJ2-1 | TRBV28 | NA | NA | CASSGGAYNEQFF | TGTGCCAGCAGTGGGGGGGCTTACAATGAGCAGTTCTTC
TRBJ2-5 | TRBV3-1/TRBV3-2 | NA | once | CASSQMTSRAETQYF | TGTGCCAGCAGCCAAATGACTAGTAGGGCAGAGACCCAGTACTTC
TRBJ1-1 | TRBV3-1/TRBV3-2 | NA | NA | CASSQTSPGIAFF | TGTGCCAGCAGCCAAACGAGTCCGGGGATAGCTTTCTTT
TRBJ2-7 | TRBV7-2 | TRBD2 | NA | CASSITSGGQLYEQYF | TGTGCCAGCAGCATAACTAGCGGGGGCCAGCTCTACGAGCAGTACTTC
TRBJ1-1 | TRBV7-9 | NA | NA | CASSQVGLNTEAFF | TGTGCCAGCAGCCAGGTGGGGCTGAACACTGAAGCTTTCTTT
TRBJ2-2 | TRBV6-6 | NA | NA | CASRPGYLVGELFF | TGTGCCAGCAGACCGGGATACTTGGTCGGGGAGCTGTTTTTT
TRBJ1-2 | TRBV3-1/TRBV3-2 | TRBD1 | NA | CASSRGQDGYTF | TGTGCCAGCAGCCGCGGACAGGATGGCTACACCTTC
TRBJ1-3 | TRBV28 | TRBD1 | NA | CASSSTGRVGNTIYF | TGTGCCAGCAGTTCGACAGGGAGGGTTGGAAACACCATATATTTT
TRBJ2-7 | TRBV19 | NA | NA | CASSPTMRQRGEQYF | TGTGCCAGTAGCCCGACCATGCGACAAAGGGGCGAGCAGTACTTC
TRBJ2-3 | TRBV5-8 | NA | NA | CASSLRADTQYF | TGTGCCAGCAGCTTGCGAGCAGATACGCAGTATTTT
TRBJ2-2 | TRBV6-6 | NA | NA | CASSIRPLRGGELFF | TGTGCCAGCAGTATTCGACCCCTCAGGGGCGGGGAGCTGTTTTTT
TRBJ1-2 | TRBV4-2 | TRBD1 | NA | CASSRKMTGANYGYTF | TGTGCCAGCAGCCGAAAAATGACAGGGGCTAACTATGGCTACACCTTC
TRBJ2-5 | TRBV5-1 | TRBD1 | NA | CASSTGDRMGLGETQYF | TGCGCCAGCAGCACTGGGGACAGGATGGGGTTGGGGGAGACCCAGTACTTC
TRBJ1-1 | TRBV5-1 | NA | NA | CASSSTTNTEAFF | TGCGCCAGCAGCTCTACAACGAACACTGAAGCTTTCTTT
TRBJ2-1 | TRBV2 | TRBD2 | NA | CASRWERGEQFF | TGTGCCAGCAGATGGGAGCGGGGTGAGCAGTTCTTC
TRBJ1-6 | TRBV19 | NA | NA | CASNPRPQEAGSPLHF | TGTGCCAGTAACCCCCGCCCGCAGGAGGCCGGTTCACCCCTCCACTTT
TRBJ2-1 | TRBV2 | NA | once | CASSTRGIGYNEQFF | TGTGCCAGCAGCACTAGGGGCATCGGCTACAATGAGCAGTTCTTC
TRBJ2-7 | TRBV18 | NA | NA | CASSPGAVGYEQYF | TGTGCCAGCTCACCAGGCGCGGTGGGTTACGAGCAGTACTTC
TRBJ1-5 | TRBV7-9 | NA | NA | CASSSAENQPQHF | TGTGCCAGCAGTTCTGCGGAAAATCAGCCCCAGCATTTT
TRBJ1-6 | TRBV28 | NA | NA | CASSSLGFRNSPLHF | TGTGCCAGCAGTTCCCTGGGATTCAGAAATTCACCCCTCCACTTT
TRBJ2-3 | TRBV7-2 | NA | once | CASSPKRLTDTQYF | TGTGCCAGCAGCCCAAAACGTTTAACAGATACGCAGTATTTT
TRBJ1-6 | TRBV23-1 | NA | few | CASTLGDSPLHF | TGCGCCAGCACCCTGGGGGATTCACCCCTCCACTTT
TRBJ2-7 | TRBV6-5 | NA | NA | CASSRFGYEQYF | TGTGCCAGCAGCCGTTTCGGCTACGAGCAGTACTTC
TRBJ2-3 | TRBV30 | NA | NA | CAWSRGYDTDTQYF | TGTGCCTGGAGCAGGGGCTATGACACAGATACGCAGTATTTT
TRBJ2-3 | TRBV11-1 | NA | few | CASSLGGLRLDTQYF | TGTGCCAGCAGCTTAGGGGGACTGCGATTGGATACGCAGTATTTT
TRBJ2-5 | TRBV9 | TRBD2 | NA | CASSPGTIQETQYF | TGTGCCAGCAGCCCTGGGACTATTCAAGAGACCCAGTACTTC
TRBJ1-4 | TRBV28 | NA | NA | CASRPNTLLDSLEKLFF | TGTGCCAGCAGACCCAACACCTTACTGGACAGCCTTGAAAAACTGTTTTTT
TRBJ1-1 | TRBV3-1/TRBV3-2 | NA | NA | CASSQGWGLEAFF | TGTGCCAGCAGCCAGGGTTGGGGTTTGGAAGCTTTCTTT
TRBJ2-1 | TRBV29-1 | NA | once | CSATTLGGDSYNEQFF | TGCAGCGCTACTACCCTCGGCGGGGACTCCTACAATGAGCAGTTCTTC
TRBJ1-5 | TRBV6-5 | TRBD1 | NA | CASTRGTGDQPQHF | TGTGCCAGCACTAGAGGGACAGGGGATCAGCCCCAGCATTTT